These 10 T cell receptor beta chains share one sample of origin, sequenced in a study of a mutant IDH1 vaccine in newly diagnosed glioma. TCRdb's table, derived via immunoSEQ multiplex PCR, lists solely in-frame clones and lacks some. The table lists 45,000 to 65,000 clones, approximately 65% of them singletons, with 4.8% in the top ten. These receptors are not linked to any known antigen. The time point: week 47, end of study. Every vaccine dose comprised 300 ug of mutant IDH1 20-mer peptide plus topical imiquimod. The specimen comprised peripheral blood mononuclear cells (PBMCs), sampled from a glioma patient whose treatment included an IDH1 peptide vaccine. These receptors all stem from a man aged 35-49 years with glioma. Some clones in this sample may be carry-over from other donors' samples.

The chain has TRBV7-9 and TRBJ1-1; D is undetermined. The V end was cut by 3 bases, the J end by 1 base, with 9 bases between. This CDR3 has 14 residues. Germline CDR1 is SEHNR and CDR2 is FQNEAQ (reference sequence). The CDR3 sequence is CASSLLTANTEAFF. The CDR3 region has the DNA TGTGCCAGCAGCTTGCTCACAGCGAACACTGAAGCTTTCTTT. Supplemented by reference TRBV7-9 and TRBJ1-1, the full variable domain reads DTGVSQNPRHKITKRGQNVTFRCDPISEHNRLYWYRQTLGQGPEFLTYFQNEAQLEKSRLLSDRFSAERPKGSFSTLEIQRTEQGDSAMYLCASSLLTANTEAFFGQGTRLTVV.

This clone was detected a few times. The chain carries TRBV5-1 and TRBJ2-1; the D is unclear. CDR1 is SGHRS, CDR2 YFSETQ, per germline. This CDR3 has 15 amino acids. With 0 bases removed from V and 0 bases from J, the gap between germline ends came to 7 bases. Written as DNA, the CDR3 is TGCGCCAGCAGCTTGGGACAAAGCTCCTACAATGAGCAGTTCTTC. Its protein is CASSLGQSSYNEQFF.

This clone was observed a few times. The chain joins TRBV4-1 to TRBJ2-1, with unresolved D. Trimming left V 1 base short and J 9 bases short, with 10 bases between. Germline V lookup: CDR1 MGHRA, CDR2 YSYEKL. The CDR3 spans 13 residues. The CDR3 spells CASSQGVIGEQFF. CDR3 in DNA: TGCGCCAGCAGCCAAGGGGTAATCGGTGAGCAGTTCTTC.

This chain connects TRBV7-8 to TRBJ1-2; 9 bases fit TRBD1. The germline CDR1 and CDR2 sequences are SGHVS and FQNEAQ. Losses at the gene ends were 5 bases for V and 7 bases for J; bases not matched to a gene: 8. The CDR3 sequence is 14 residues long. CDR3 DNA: TGTGCCAGCAGCCCCACAGGGGGCGCTGGTGGCTACACCTTC. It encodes CASSPTGGAGGYTF.

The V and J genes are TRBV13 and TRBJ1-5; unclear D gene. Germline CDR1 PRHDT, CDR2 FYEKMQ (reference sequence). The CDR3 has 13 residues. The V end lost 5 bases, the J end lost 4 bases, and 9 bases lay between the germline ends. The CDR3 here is CASSRGENQPQHF. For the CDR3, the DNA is TGTGCCAGCAGCCGCGGAGAGAATCAGCCCCAGCATTTT.

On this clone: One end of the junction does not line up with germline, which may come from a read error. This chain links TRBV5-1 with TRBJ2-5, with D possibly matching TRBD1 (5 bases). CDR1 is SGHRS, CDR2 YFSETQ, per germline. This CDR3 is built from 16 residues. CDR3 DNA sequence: TGCGCCAGCAGCTTTTACAATCAGGGAAGCCAAGAGGCCCAGTACTTC. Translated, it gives CASSFYNQGSQEAQYF.

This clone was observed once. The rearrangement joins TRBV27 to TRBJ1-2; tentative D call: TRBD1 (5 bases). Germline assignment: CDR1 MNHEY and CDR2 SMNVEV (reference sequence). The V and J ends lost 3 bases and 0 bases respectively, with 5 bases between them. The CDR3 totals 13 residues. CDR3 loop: CASSLTANYGYTF. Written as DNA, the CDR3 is TGTGCCAGCAGTTTGACAGCTAACTATGGCTACACCTTC.

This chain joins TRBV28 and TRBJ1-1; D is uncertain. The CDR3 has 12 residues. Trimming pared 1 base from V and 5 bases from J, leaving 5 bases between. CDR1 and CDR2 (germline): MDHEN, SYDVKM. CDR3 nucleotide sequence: TGTGCCAGCAGTTTATTGCGGACTGAAGCTTTCTTT. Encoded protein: CASSLLRTEAFF.

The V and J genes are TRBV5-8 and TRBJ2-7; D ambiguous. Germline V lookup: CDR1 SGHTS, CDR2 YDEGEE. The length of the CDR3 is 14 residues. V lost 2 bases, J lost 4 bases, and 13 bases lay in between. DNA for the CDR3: TGTGCCAGCAGCTTCGCCCCGGGCGAATACGAGCAGTACTTC. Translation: CASSFAPGEYEQYF.

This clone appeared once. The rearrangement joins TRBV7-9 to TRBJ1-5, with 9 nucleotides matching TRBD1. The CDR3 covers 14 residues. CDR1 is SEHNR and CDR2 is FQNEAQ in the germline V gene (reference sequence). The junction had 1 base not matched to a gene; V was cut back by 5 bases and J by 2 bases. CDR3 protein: CASSRTGGNQPQHF. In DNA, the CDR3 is TGTGCCAGCAGCCGGACAGGGGGCAATCAGCCCCAGCATTTT.